A single sample gave rise to the 2 T cell receptor beta chains below, sequenced in a study of cytomegalovirus exposure and HLA in healthy donors. Use of 60 Vbeta and 13 Jbeta primers characterized the PCR. Profiled with immunoSEQ multiplex PCR; TCRdb holds only in-frame clones, not every one. The data contain over 150,000 clones, approximately 88% of them singletons. Specimen: PBMCs. These receptors were collected from a boy younger than 10 in good health and CMV-seronegative.

The rearrangement uses TRBV2 and TRBJ2-1; D perhaps matches TRBD2 (5 bases). The CDR3 loop spans 13 amino acids. Germline CDR1 SNHLY, CDR2 FYNNEI. Trimming took off 10 bases at V and 0 bases at J, with 10 bases between the two ends. The CDR3 region has the DNA TGTGCCATTGGTGGGAGCTCCTACAATGAGCAGTTCTTC. It encodes CAIGGSSYNEQFF.

The chain is built from TRBV4-2 and TRBJ2-7; possible D gene TRBD1, 6 bases. CDR3 length: 15 residues. Deletions cut 1 base from V and 2 bases from J, with 12 bases between. The V gene's germline CDR1 is LGHNA and CDR2 YNFKEQ. CDR3 sequence (DNA): TGTGCCAGCAGCCAAGGGAAGACAGGTACCTACGAGCAGTACTTC. Residues: CASSQGKTGTYEQYF.